What follows are 11 T cell receptor beta chains derived from one specimen sequenced in a study of tumor and adjacent non-tumor tissue in lung cancer. This sample's RNA came from whole unsorted tissue. This non-tumor lung sample came from over 3 cm beyond the tumor edge. The library came from three nested PCR rounds adapted from ARM-PCR protocols. Via MiXCR, TCRdb re-called the multiplex PCR reads, giving one row per CDR3 protein. This sample has 90,000 to 120,000 distinct CDR3 sequences, with around three fifths found just once. Sequenced: distant non-tumor lung tissue. These receptor sequences come from a young man with non-small cell lung cancer.

The genes are TRBV11-2 and TRBJ2-1; TRBD2 agrees at 8 bases. Germline loops: CDR1 SGHAT, CDR2 FQNNGV. V was clipped by 6 bases and J by 6 bases; unmatched bases: 13. This CDR3 is 16 amino acids long. The CDR3 here is CASSQTSVGGGNEQFF. CDR3 nucleotide sequence: TGTGCCAGCAGTCAGACTAGCGTGGGGGGCGGCAATGAGCAGTTCTTC.

Concerning this clonotype itself: Mismatch with germline at one junction end may stem from a read error. The chain employs TRBV4-2 and TRBJ1-6; 8 bases are shared with TRBD1. The CDR3 has 17 residues. Germline V gives CDR1 LGHNA, CDR2 YNFKEQ. The CDR3 coding sequence is TGTGCCAGCATCCAAGAGACCTCAACAGGGGGTGCGGCACCCCTCTACTTT. Protein sequence: CASIQETSTGGAAPLYF.

A remark on this clonotype: Without the conserved terminal phenylalanine or tryptophan, this CDR3 likely stems from a read error. CDR3 sequence: CACSYTTGEDSPLHL. CDR3 DNA: TGTGCCTGCAGTTACACAACAGGAGAAGATTCACCCCTCCACTTG. The chain recombines TRBV6-5 with TRBJ1-6; possibly TRBD1 for D (5 bases). The CDR3 extends over 15 amino acids. Per germline, CDR1 MNHEY and CDR2 SVGAGI.

Notes on this clonotype: The junction differs from germline at one of its ends, possibly a read error. V and J are TRBV11-2 and TRBJ2-6, with D unresolved. The CDR3 consists of 15 residues. The germline CDR1 and CDR2 sequences are SGHAT and FQNNGV. Here the CDR3 reads CANTLGSSVANVLTF. The DNA for the CDR3 is TGTGCCAACACATTAGGAAGCTCTGTGGCCAACGTCCTGACTTTC.

The chain couples TRBV4-1 to TRBJ1-1, with D possibly matching TRBD1 (5 bases). Trimming left V 8 bases short and J 4 bases short, with 17 bases between. The CDR3 is 14 residues long. The germline gives CDR1 MGHRA, CDR2 YSYEKL. CDR3 nucleotides: TGCGCCAGCGGCCGGTCGGGACGGACCACTGAAGCTTTCTTT. Protein product: CASGRSGRTTEAFF.

This clonotype was seen a handful of times. This chain uses TRBV20-1 with TRBJ2-5, with D unclear. V was shortened by 7 bases and J by 6 bases, with 21 bases between the two germline ends. The CDR3 extends over 14 amino acids. CDR1 and CDR2 from the germline V gene are DFQATT and SNEGSKA (reference sequence). The CDR3 nucleotides read TGCAGTGTTCCAATTGGCCGTCTCCTAAAGACCCAGTACTTC. This translates into CSVPIGRLLKTQYF.

The rearrangement joins TRBV6-4 to TRBJ2-3; D uncertain. The CDR3 has 13 residues. V was clipped by 3 bases and J by 1 base, with 5 bases between them. Germline V gene data show CDR1 as MRHNA and CDR2 as SNTAGT. CDR3 sequence: CASSETGTDTQYF. Here the CDR3 DNA reads TGTGCCAGCAGTGAAACGGGCACAGATACGCAGTATTTT.

The chain couples TRBV4-3 to TRBJ2-3; the D gene could be TRBD1 or TRBD2 (6 bases each). Deletions cut 4 bases from V and 2 bases from J, with 10 bases between. Germline V gives CDR1 LGHNA, CDR2 YSLEER. The CDR3 has 14 residues. CDR3 coding DNA: TGCGCCAGCAGCCGAGGGGGGTACACAGATACGCAGTATTTT. Protein sequence: CASSRGGYTDTQYF.

This clonotype was recorded at least ten times. The chain recombines TRBV5-5 with TRBJ2-7, with TRBD2 matching 9 bases. This CDR3 has 15 residues. CDR1 and CDR2 (germline): SGHKS, YYEKEE (reference sequence). V dropped 4 bases and J dropped 5; count of bases not matched to a gene: 10. The CDR3 here is CASSHRVAGENEQYF. CDR3 DNA sequence: TGTGCCAGCAGCCACCGGGTAGCGGGAGAAAACGAGCAGTACTTC.

This clonotype has a handful of counts. This chain's CDR3 is CASSPRGSRNYNEQFF. In DNA, the CDR3 is TGTGCCAGCAGCCCCCGAGGTAGCAGGAATTACAATGAGCAGTTCTTC. This chain links TRBV11-2 with TRBJ2-1, with D unresolved. V was shortened by 5 bases and J by 4 bases, with 18 bases between the two germline ends. Germline loops: CDR1 SGHAT, CDR2 FQNNGV. The CDR3 has 16 amino acids.

Worth noting for this clonotype: Just one base apart from a much larger clone, this may be a read error. The chain joins TRBV4-3 to TRBJ2-6; TRBD1 matches 8 bases. The germline gives CDR1 LGHNA, CDR2 YSLEER. The junction had 6 bases not matched to a gene; V was cut back by 0 bases and J by 8 bases. The CDR3 is made up of 16 amino acids. CDR3 in amino acids: CASSQDGQGRTNVLTF. In DNA form, the CDR3 reads TGCGCCAGCAGCCAAGATGGACAGGGCAGGACCAACGTCCTGACTTTC.